This T cell receptor beta chain stems from a study of blood T cell repertoires in COVID-19. This clone was seen a handful of times. Here immunoSEQ multiplex PCR was the method, and the copy in TCRdb shows in-frame clones only, minus some. The sample lists about 230,000 clones, 83% occurring once. The TCR was taken from a woman aged 45 to 65 with acute or convalescent COVID-19. The sequencing input was peripheral blood.

The CDR3 reads CASSLLTGGNQPQHF. The CDR3 DNA reads as TGTGCCAGCAGTTTACTCACAGGGGGCAATCAGCCCCAGCATTTT. The rearrangement joins TRBV28 to TRBJ1-5; TRBD1 agrees at 7 bases. Trimming at V came to 2 bases and at J to 2 bases, leaving 3 bases not matched to a gene. The V gene's germline CDR1 is MDHEN and CDR2 SYDVKM. The CDR3 has 15 residues.